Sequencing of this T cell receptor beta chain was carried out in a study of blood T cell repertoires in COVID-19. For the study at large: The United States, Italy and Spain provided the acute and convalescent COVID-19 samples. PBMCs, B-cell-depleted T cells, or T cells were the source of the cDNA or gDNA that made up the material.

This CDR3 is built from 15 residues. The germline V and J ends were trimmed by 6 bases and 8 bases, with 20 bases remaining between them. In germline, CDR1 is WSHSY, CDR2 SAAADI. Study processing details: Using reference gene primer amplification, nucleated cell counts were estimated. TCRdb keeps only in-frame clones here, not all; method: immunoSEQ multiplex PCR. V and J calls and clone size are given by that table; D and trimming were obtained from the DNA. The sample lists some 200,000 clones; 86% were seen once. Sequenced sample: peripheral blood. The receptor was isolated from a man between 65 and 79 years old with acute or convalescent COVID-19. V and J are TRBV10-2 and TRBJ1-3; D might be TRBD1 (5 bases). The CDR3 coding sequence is TGCGCCAGCAGGGACGGGACTTTTCCTGGGGACACCATATATTTT. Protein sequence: CASRDGTFPGDTIYF.